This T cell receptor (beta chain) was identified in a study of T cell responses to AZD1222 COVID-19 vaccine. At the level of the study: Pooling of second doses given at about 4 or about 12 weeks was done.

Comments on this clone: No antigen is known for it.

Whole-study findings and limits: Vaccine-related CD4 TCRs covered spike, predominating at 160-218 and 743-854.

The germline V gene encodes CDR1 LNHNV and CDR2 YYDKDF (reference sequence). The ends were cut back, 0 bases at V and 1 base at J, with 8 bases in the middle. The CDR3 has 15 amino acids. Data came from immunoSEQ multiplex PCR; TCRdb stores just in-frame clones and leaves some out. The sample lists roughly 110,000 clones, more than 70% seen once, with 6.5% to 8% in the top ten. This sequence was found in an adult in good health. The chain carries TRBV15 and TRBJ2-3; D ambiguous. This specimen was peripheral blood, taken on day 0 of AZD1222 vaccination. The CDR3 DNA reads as TGTGCCACCAGCAGAGATGGTCAGCGCACAGATACGCAGTATTTT. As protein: CATSRDGQRTDTQYF.